These 12 T cell receptor beta chains originate from one sample sequenced in a study of neoadjuvant anti-PD-1 for oral cavity cancer. The protocol was immunoSEQ multiplex PCR, while the TCRdb copy is restricted to in-frame clones and leaves out a portion. The sample carries about 14,000 clones, around 75% recorded once. Sequenced here: PBMCs, sampled before nivolumab (anti-PD-1) treatment. The receptors shown here come from a person between 40 and 85 years old with oral cavity squamous cell carcinoma.

V gene TRBV29-1 combines with J gene TRBJ2-5; perhaps TRBD2 as D (6 bases). Trimming pared 3 bases from V and 5 bases from J, leaving 13 bases between. This CDR3 spans 13 amino acids. Germline CDR1 SQVTM, CDR2 ANQGSEA. The CDR3 DNA reads TGCAGCGTTGACGGGAGTCAGAGGGAGACCCAGTACTTC. Amino acid sequence: CSVDGSQRETQYF.

V gene TRBV2 combines with J gene TRBJ1-5; no reliable D call. V dropped 8 bases and J dropped 1 base, with 12 bases sitting between them. The CDR3 totals 14 residues. Germline V gene sequence: CDR1 SNHLY, CDR2 FYNNEI. In DNA, the CDR3 is TGTGCCAGCGGCCAGGATGAAAGCAATCAGCCCCAGCATTTT. It encodes CASGQDESNQPQHF.

The chain is built from TRBV18 and TRBJ1-1, with TRBD1 identical over 9 bases. The germline V gene encodes CDR1 KGHSH and CDR2 LQKENI. This CDR3 contains 12 residues. V lost 4 bases, J lost 6 bases, and 0 bases stayed unmatched. CDR3 loop: CASSRDRAEAFF. The DNA of the CDR3 is TGTGCCAGCTCACGGGACAGGGCTGAAGCTTTCTTT.

The gene calls are TRBV6-5 and TRBJ2-2; TRBD2 might be the D (6 bases). CDR1 and CDR2 from the germline V gene are MNHEY and SVGAGI. The V end lost 6 bases, the J end lost 7 bases, and 9 bases lay between the germline ends. This CDR3 is 12 amino acids long. DNA for the CDR3: TGTGCCAGCAGCTGGAGGGGCGGGGAGCTGTTTTTT. Its protein is CASSWRGGELFF.

This sequence joins TRBV12-5 and TRBJ2-1, with 8 bases that match TRBD2. Germline-derived CDR1 and CDR2 are LGHNT and FRNRAP. The length of the CDR3 is 17 residues. V was pared by 0 bases and J by 5 bases, with 9 bases of the junction left unmatched. Here the CDR3 reads CASGLVSGGAKDNEQFF. The CDR3 bases are TGTGCTAGTGGTTTGGTATCGGGGGGGGCTAAGGACAATGAGCAGTTCTTC.

In this sample, this clone turned up a few times. The V and J genes are TRBV15 and TRBJ1-1; no firm D call. The length of the CDR3 is 13 residues. V was trimmed by 0 bases and J by 4 bases, leaving 6 bases between them. Germline V gene data show CDR1 as LNHNV and CDR2 as YYDKDF (reference sequence). CDR3 nucleotide sequence: TGTGCCACCAGCAGAGATGTGAGCACTGAAGCTTTCTTT. Protein sequence: CATSRDVSTEAFF.

This clone was recorded only once. The chain recombines TRBV19 with TRBJ2-7, with 10 bases identical to TRBD2. The ends lost 6 bases at V and 0 bases at J; junction bases unmatched: 8. The CDR3 is 16 amino acids. The V gene's germline CDR1 is LNHDA and CDR2 SQIVND (reference sequence). The DNA for the CDR3 is TGTGCCAGTAGCGGCCTCTCTAGCGGGAGCTCCTACGAGCAGTACTTC. Protein sequence: CASSGLSSGSSYEQYF.

The gene calls are TRBV5-5 and TRBJ1-1; a weak D match, TRBD1 (6 bases). In germline, CDR1 is SGHKS, CDR2 YYEKEE (reference sequence). With 2 bases removed from V and 4 bases from J, the gap between germline ends came to 12 bases. The CDR3 has 14 residues. CDR3 amino acids: CASSLYRDVTEAFF. The CDR3 DNA sequence: TGTGCCAGCAGCTTATACAGGGATGTCACTGAAGCTTTCTTT.

The V and J genes are TRBV15 and TRBJ1-4; a weak D match, TRBD1 (5 bases). The CDR3 length is 15 residues. Per germline, CDR1 LNHNV and CDR2 YYDKDF (reference sequence). V lost 3 bases and J 5 bases, leaving 13 bases between the germline ends. The CDR3 DNA reads TGTGCCACCAGCAGGACGTGGGGGGAAAATGAAAAACTGTTTTTT. Encoded protein: CATSRTWGENEKLFF.

The genes are TRBV2 and TRBJ1-5; possibly TRBD1 for D (5 bases). The germline V gene encodes CDR1 SNHLY and CDR2 FYNNEI. Trimming shortened V by 4 bases and J by 6 bases, and 10 bases separated the two germline ends. CDR3 length: 13 residues. The CDR3 here is CASSAMGRQPQHF. The CDR3 bases are TGTGCCAGCAGTGCAATGGGACGTCAGCCCCAGCATTTT.

The rearrangement joins TRBV6-6 to TRBJ1-1, with D unresolved. The CDR3 runs 13 residues. Germline CDR1 reads MNHNY; CDR2 reads SVGAGI (reference sequence). The ends were cut back, 2 bases at V and 4 bases at J, with 8 bases in the middle. This chain's CDR3 is CASSYEGPTEAFF. The CDR3 bases are TGTGCCAGCAGTTACGAGGGCCCCACTGAAGCTTTCTTT.

About this clone: One junction end disagrees with the germline gene, perhaps due to a read error. This chain links TRBV30 with TRBJ1-2; D remains ambiguous. The CDR3 is made up of 13 amino acids. Germline V gene sequence: CDR1 GTSNPN, CDR2 SVGIG (reference sequence). The CDR3 here is CAWSVGTAGNVLF. DNA for the CDR3: TGTGCCTGGAGTGTAGGAACAGCCGGAAACGTCCTATTC.